The present T cell receptor beta chain was sequenced within a study of blood T cells in healthy people across ages. V shed 2 bases and J shed 5 bases, with 12 bases lying between them. Germline values: CDR1 SEHNR, CDR2 FQNEAQ (reference sequence). CDR3 length equals 14 residues. The study recruited healthy Caucasian donors from Russia who were aged about 6 to 95. Per sample, a minimum of 6 million PBMCs were isolated. A second about 6 to 12 cycle PCR used barcoded and J-beta primers. A single record per CDR3 protein comes from TCRdb applying MiXCR to the 5' RACE reads. The top ten hold around 24% of the sample, which has some 550,000 distinct CDR3 sequences, around half seen once.

The V gene is TRBV7-9, the J gene TRBJ2-5, with TRBD2 as a possible D gene (6 bases). The source is an elderly man in good health. Specimen: blood. In DNA, the CDR3 is TGTGCCAGCAGCTTACTAGCGAGAGTGGAGACCCAGTACTTC. Its translation: CASSLLARVETQYF.